A selection of T cell receptor beta chains follows, all from one sample in a study of blood T cell repertoires in COVID-19. Assay used: immunoSEQ multiplex PCR; TCRdb lists only in-frame clones, some missing. Here the sample spans 250,000 to 300,000 clones, roughly 88% being singletons. The sequencing sample was made of peripheral blood. The source of these receptors is a woman between 70 and 85 years old with acute or convalescent COVID-19. CDR3s include the opening cysteine and the closing phenylalanine or tryptophan. A D gene is named only where the DNA matches it firmly. Clone size is stated in some rows and not others, as once, few, many or a class when expanded.

j_call | d_call | clone_size | v_call | cdr3_aa | cdr3_nt
TRBJ1-2 | TRBD1 | . | TRBV12-5 | CASGSVGQGIPRGGYTF | TGTGCTAGTGGTTCCGTGGGACAGGGGATCCCACGAGGTGGCTACACCTTC
TRBJ1-3 | . | . | TRBV5-1 | CASSLEGLSSGNTIYF | TGCGCCAGCAGCTTGGAGGGACTTTCCTCTGGAAACACCATATATTTT
TRBJ1-1 | . | few | TRBV5-1 | CASSFQGKEDTEAFF | TGCGCCAGCAGCTTTCAGGGGAAGGAGGACACTGAAGCTTTCTTT
TRBJ2-7 | . | once | TRBV11-2 | CASSTDNSYEQYF | TGTGCCAGCAGCACTGACAACTCCTACGAGCAGTACTTC
TRBJ2-3 | . | . | TRBV7-9 | CASRASTDTQYF | TGTGCCAGCAGGGCTAGCACAGATACGCAGTATTTT
TRBJ1-3 | . | . | TRBV7-6 | CASSLESGGRSGNTIYF | TGTGCCAGCAGCTTAGAATCCGGGGGTCGGTCTGGAAACACCATATATTTT
TRBJ1-1 | TRBD1 | . | TRBV9 | CASSAVTTGARTEAFF | TGTGCCAGCAGCGCCGTCACAACAGGGGCGAGGACTGAAGCTTTCTTT
TRBJ2-5 | TRBD2 | . | TRBV3-1/TRBV3-2 | CASSLLASRETQYF | TGTGCCAGCAGCCTACTAGCGTCGAGAGAGACCCAGTACTTC
TRBJ2-3 | TRBD1 | . | TRBV5-1 | CASSPGTGKDTQYF | TGCGCCAGCAGCCCCGGGACAGGCAAAGATACGCAGTATTTT
TRBJ2-1 | TRBD1 | once | TRBV29-1 | CSVVGGTGQFF | TGCAGCGTTGTAGGTGGGACAGGGCAGTTCTTC
TRBJ2-7 | . | . | TRBV7-8 | CASSHARGYQYEQYF | TGTGCCAGCAGCCATGCACGGGGGTATCAGTACGAGCAGTACTTC
TRBJ1-2 | . | . | TRBV27 | CASSRVPNYGYTF | TGTGCCAGCAGTCGGGTACCTAACTATGGCTACACCTTC
TRBJ1-1 | TRBD1 | once | TRBV7-9 | CASSSQGQGAEAFF | TGTGCCAGCAGCTCCCAAGGACAGGGCGCTGAAGCTTTCTTT
TRBJ1-3 | TRBD1 | once | TRBV13 | CASSRTGGPGNTIYF | TGTGCCAGCAGCAGAACAGGGGGCCCTGGAAACACCATATATTTT
TRBJ1-4 | . | . | TRBV13 | CASSLDRGAGDEKLFF | TGTGCCAGCAGCTTAGATCGGGGGGCCGGGGATGAAAAACTGTTTTTT
TRBJ2-2 | . | . | TRBV7-9 | CASSPVGGGELFF | TGTGCCAGCAGCCCTGTCGGTGGCGGGGAGCTGTTTTTT
TRBJ1-2 | . | . | TRBV7-9 | CASSQSGSYGYTF | TGTGCCAGCAGTCAGTCAGGGTCCTATGGCTACACCTTC
TRBJ2-3 | TRBD2 | . | TRBV7-2 | CASSPPRLAVTDTQYF | TGTGCCAGCAGCCCCCCACGACTAGCAGTCACAGATACGCAGTATTTT
TRBJ2-7 | . | . | TRBV11-2 | CASSRTYEQYF | TGTGCCAGCAGCCGGACTTACGAGCAGTACTTC
TRBJ1-1 | TRBD1 | few | TRBV2 | CASSTVWGQIFTRNTEAFF | TGTGCCAGCAGCACAGTGTGGGGACAGATCTTTACCAGGAACACTGAAGCTTTCTTT